This T cell receptor beta chain originates from a study of cytomegalovirus exposure and HLA in healthy donors. In the PCR, 60 Vbeta and 13 Jbeta primers were used. The table came from immunoSEQ multiplex PCR; TCRdb's copy has only in-frame clones and leaves some out. The data hold about 110,000 clones, with 65% to 75% observed a single time. With respect to this clone: Antigen specificity is unknown.

Study results and caveats: Beyond CMV serostatus, there was no information to go on about immune exposure.

This clonotype originated in a man aged 35 to 55 in good health and CMV-seropositive. The sequenced sample was PBMCs.

CDR3 region: CASTLAGGETGELFF. DNA for the CDR3: TGTGCCAGCACCTTAGCGGGGGGCGAAACCGGGGAGCTGTTTTTT. The chain has TRBV6-5 and TRBJ2-2, with 10 nucleotides matching TRBD2. The CDR3 has 15 residues. Trimming at V came to 7 bases and at J to 5 bases, leaving 7 bases not matched to a gene. Germline V gene lookup returns CDR1 MNHEY and CDR2 SVGAGI.